One sample yielded the 11 T cell receptor beta chains listed below, sequenced in a study of blood T cell repertoires in COVID-19. TCRdb's copy holds only in-frame clones and misses some; the assay was immunoSEQ multiplex PCR. The profile covers fewer than 250,000 clones, with 80% to 90% appearing a single time and about 4% taken by the ten largest. Sequencing input: PBMCs or T cells enriched from blood (not recorded which). These receptor sequences come from a woman aged 25-40 years who had been exposed to COVID-19.

The genes are TRBV2 and TRBJ1-4; D might be TRBD1 (6 bases). V lost 4 bases to trimming and J lost 8 bases, with 17 bases between them. Per the germline V gene, CDR1 is SNHLY and CDR2 is FYNNEI. The CDR3 sequence is 15 residues long. The CDR3 region has the DNA TGTGCCAGCAGTGTGCTACCAGGGGCAGGGGAAAAACTGTTTTTT. This translates into CASSVLPGAGEKLFF.

The V gene is TRBV10-3, the J gene TRBJ1-1; tentative D call: TRBD1 (6 bases). This CDR3 region has 16 residues. CDR1 is ENHRY, CDR2 SYGVKD, per germline. Between the trimmed V and J ends, which lost 3 bases and 1 base, there was a span of 15 bases. CDR3 protein: CAISEGHRTENTEAFF. CDR3 nucleotide sequence: TGTGCCATCAGTGAAGGGCATAGGACAGAGAACACTGAAGCTTTCTTT.

The genes are TRBV4-1 and TRBJ1-1; the D is unclear. Germline V gene data show CDR1 as MGHRA and CDR2 as YSYEKL. The ends were cut back, 0 bases at V and 0 bases at J, with 14 bases in the middle. The CDR3 runs 17 residues. As DNA, the CDR3 is TGCGCCAGCAGCCAAGAACAAGGGCGGGGAATGAACACTGAAGCTTTCTTT. Translating it yields CASSQEQGRGMNTEAFF.

This clone was seen a few times. V usage is TRBV28 and J usage is TRBJ2-1, with a weak D call TRBD1 (7 bases). V was clipped by 5 bases and J by 0 bases, with 14 bases between them. CDR1 MDHEN and CDR2 SYDVKM come from the germline V gene. CDR3 length equals 16 residues. CDR3 loop: CASSAYRGGSYNEQFF. CDR3 DNA sequence: TGTGCCAGCAGTGCGTACAGGGGAGGCTCCTACAATGAGCAGTTCTTC.

There are a few counts of this clone. The gene calls are TRBV29-1 and TRBJ1-1; tentatively, D is TRBD1 (6 bases). Germline CDR1 and CDR2: SQVTM and ANQGSEA. The CDR3 consists of 10 residues. V was clipped by 6 bases and J by 10 bases, with 12 bases between them. DNA of the CDR3: TGCAGCGTCGGACAGCCTGGAGCTTTCTTT. Translated, it gives CSVGQPGAFF.

V gene TRBV5-1 combines with J gene TRBJ2-7; D ambiguous. The V end was cut by 0 bases, the J end by 3 bases, with 10 bases between. Germline CDR1 is SGHRS and CDR2 is YFSETQ. This CDR3 has 14 amino acids. The CDR3 nucleotides read TGCGCCAGCAGCTTGGGTCCGGGTTTCTACGAGCAGTACTTC. Amino acid sequence: CASSLGPGFYEQYF. Full variable domain (outside the CDR3, taken from reference TRBV5-1 and TRBJ2-7): KAGVTQTPRYLIKTRGQQVTLSCSPISGHRSVSWYQQTPGQGLQFLFEYFSETQRNKGNFPGRFSGRQFSNSRSEMNVSTLELGDSALYLCASSLGPGFYEQYFGPGTRLTVT.

The gene calls are TRBV9 and TRBJ1-2; TRBD1 matches 8 bases. CDR3 length equals 14 residues. V lost 3 bases and J lost 6; bases outside the gene matches: 7. In germline, CDR1 is SGDLS, CDR2 YYNGEE. CDR3 nucleotides: TGTGCCAGCAGCGGAACATACAGGGGGAATGGCTACACCTTC. The encoded protein is CASSGTYRGNGYTF.

This clone occurred a few times. The CDR3 region has the DNA TGTGCCAGCAGCCAGGGACAGTACACTGAAGCTTTCTTT. It encodes CASSQGQYTEAFF. The chain is built from TRBV14 and TRBJ1-1, with 7 bases aligning to TRBD1. The germline V gene has CDR1 SGHDN and CDR2 FVKESK. J lost 3 bases, V lost 3 bases, and 1 base had no gene match. The CDR3 totals 13 residues.

The chain uses TRBV11-2 and TRBJ2-1; TRBD2 agrees at 10 bases. The CDR3 is 18 amino acids. Trimming at V came to 1 base and at J to 1 base, leaving 7 bases not matched to a gene. Germline lookup yields CDR1 SGHAT and CDR2 FQNNGV. As DNA, the CDR3 is TGTGCCAGCAGCTTAGGCCTAGCGGGAGTAAAATCCTACAATGAGCAGTTCTTC. It translates to CASSLGLAGVKSYNEQFF.

V is TRBV6-5 and J is TRBJ1-2; TRBD1 matches at 8 bases. Germline V gene data show CDR1 as MNHEY and CDR2 as SVGAGI. The CDR3 is 11 residues long. The ends lost 8 bases at V and 8 bases at J; junction bases unmatched: 4. The chain's CDR3 is CASGQGIGYTF. CDR3 coding DNA: TGTGCCAGCGGACAGGGAATCGGCTACACCTTC.

The chain links TRBV10-3 to TRBJ2-1, with TRBD2 matching 10 bases. The germline V gene encodes CDR1 ENHRY and CDR2 SYGVKD. Losses at the gene ends were 8 bases for V and 3 bases for J; bases not matched to a gene: 4. The CDR3 sequence is 14 residues long. The CDR3, as DNA: TGTGCCATCCGGGAGCGGGAGGGCTACAATGAGCAGTTCTTC. Translation: CAIREREGYNEQFF.